A single T cell receptor (beta chain) is shown here with its context. Its antigen is unidentified. The data are from a study of cytomegalovirus exposure and HLA in healthy donors. The CDR3 consists of 13 residues. Germline V lookup: CDR1 SGHRS, CDR2 YFSETQ. Trimming cost V 0 bases and J 7 bases, with 8 bases left between them. The PCR made use of 60 Vbeta and 13 Jbeta primers. The assay was immunoSEQ multiplex PCR, and TCRdb's table has in-frame clones only and misses some. Of roughly 190,000 clones in the sample, 65% to 80% were seen once. Study results and limitations: The study recorded 150 to 200 TCR beta chains that were cytomegalovirus-associated. In an earlier analysis, most TCR beta V segments were productive about 87% or about 30% of the time. In a later analysis, HLA-associated beta chains showed higher expansion and lower generation probabilities than comparable chains.

This receptor was taken from a man under 40 in good health and CMV-seropositive. The rearrangement uses TRBV5-1 and TRBJ2-1, with D tentatively TRBD2 (6 bases). Sequencing input: PBMCs. The CDR3 is CASSLAGRNEQFF. CDR3 sequence (DNA): TGCGCCAGCAGCTTGGCCGGGAGAAATGAGCAGTTCTTC.